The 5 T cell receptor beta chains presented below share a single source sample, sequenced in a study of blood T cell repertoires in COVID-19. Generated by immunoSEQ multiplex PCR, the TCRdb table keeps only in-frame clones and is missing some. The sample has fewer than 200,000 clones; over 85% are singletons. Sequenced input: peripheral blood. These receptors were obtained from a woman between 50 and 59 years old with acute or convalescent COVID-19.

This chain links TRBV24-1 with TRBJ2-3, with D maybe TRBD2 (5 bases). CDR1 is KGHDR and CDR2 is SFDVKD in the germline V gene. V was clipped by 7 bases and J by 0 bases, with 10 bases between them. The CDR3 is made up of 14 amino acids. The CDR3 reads CATRKRASTDTQYF. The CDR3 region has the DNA TGTGCCACCAGGAAGAGGGCTAGCACAGATACGCAGTATTTT.

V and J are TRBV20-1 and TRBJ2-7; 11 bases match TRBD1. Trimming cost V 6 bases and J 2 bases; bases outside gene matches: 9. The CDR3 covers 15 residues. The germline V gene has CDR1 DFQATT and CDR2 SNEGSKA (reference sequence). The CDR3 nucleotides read TGCAGTGCCAGTATCGGGACAGGGGGTCCCTACGAGCAGTACTTC. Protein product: CSASIGTGGPYEQYF.

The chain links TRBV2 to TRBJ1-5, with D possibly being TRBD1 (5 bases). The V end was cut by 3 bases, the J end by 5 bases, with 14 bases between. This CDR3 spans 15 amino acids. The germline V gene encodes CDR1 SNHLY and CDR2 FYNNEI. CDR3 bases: TGTGCCAGCAGTGAGGCGGGGGTGCCTGATCAGCCCCAGCATTTT. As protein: CASSEAGVPDQPQHF.

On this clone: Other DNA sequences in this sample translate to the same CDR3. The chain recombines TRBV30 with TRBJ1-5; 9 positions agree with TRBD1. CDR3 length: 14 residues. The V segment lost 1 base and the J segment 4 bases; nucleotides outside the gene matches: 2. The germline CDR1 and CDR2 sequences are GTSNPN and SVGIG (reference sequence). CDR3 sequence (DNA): TGTGCCTGGAGTGCTGGACAGGGGAATCAGCCCCAGCATTTT. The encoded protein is CAWSAGQGNQPQHF.

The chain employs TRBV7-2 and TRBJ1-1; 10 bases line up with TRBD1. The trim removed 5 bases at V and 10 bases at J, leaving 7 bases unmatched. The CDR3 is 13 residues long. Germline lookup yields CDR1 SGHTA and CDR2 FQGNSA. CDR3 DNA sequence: TGTGCCAGCAGCCCTGACAGGGGGCGAGTAGCTTTCTTT. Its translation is CASSPDRGRVAFF.